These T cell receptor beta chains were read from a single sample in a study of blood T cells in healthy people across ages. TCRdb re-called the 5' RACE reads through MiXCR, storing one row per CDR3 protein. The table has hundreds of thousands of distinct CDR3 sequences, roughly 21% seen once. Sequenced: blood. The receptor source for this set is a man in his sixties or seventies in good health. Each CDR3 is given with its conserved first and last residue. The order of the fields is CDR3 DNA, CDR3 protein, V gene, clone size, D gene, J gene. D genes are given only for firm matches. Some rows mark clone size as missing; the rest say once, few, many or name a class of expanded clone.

DNA: TGCGCCAGCGGCTTGGGGACTAGCGGGAAGTCCTACAATGAGCAGTTCTTC
CDR3: CASGLGTSGKSYNEQFF
V: TRBV5-1
size: once
D: TRBD2
J: TRBJ2-1

DNA: TGTGCCAGCTCCCTTAAACAGGGGGAGTCCTACGAGCAGTACTTC
CDR3: CASSLKQGESYEQYF
V: TRBV18
size: NA
D: TRBD1
J: TRBJ2-7

DNA: TGTGCCAGCAGTTCCACAGAGCGGGGTTCCTACGAGCAGTACTTC
CDR3: CASSSTERGSYEQYF
V: TRBV28
size: few
D: TRBD2
J: TRBJ2-7

DNA: TGTGCCAGCAGCCAACCAGGGGAAAAACTGTTTTTT
CDR3: CASSQPGEKLFF
V: TRBV7-2
size: NA
D: NA
J: TRBJ1-4

DNA: TGTGCCAGCAGCGGCGCCCTCCGCACGGGAGAGGGTTACAATGAGCAGTTCTTC
CDR3: CASSGALRTGEGYNEQFF
V: TRBV11-2
size: few
D: NA
J: TRBJ2-1

DNA: TGCGCCAGCAGCATACAAGCGGGCGCCAGCTCCTACAATGAGCAGTTCTTC
CDR3: CASSIQAGASSYNEQFF
V: TRBV5-1
size: few
D: NA
J: TRBJ2-1

DNA: TGCAGTGCTAGGGCTTCGAGTTGGGCAGATACGCAGTATTTT
CDR3: CSARASSWADTQYF
V: TRBV20-1
size: NA
D: NA
J: TRBJ2-3

DNA: TGCGCCAGCAGCCCCTCGGGGAGCAATCAGCCCCAGCATTTT
CDR3: CASSPSGSNQPQHF
V: TRBV5-1
size: many
D: NA
J: TRBJ1-5

DNA: TGCAGTGCCTCGCCCGGAGGGCCTAACTATGGCTACACCTTC
CDR3: CSASPGGPNYGYTF
V: TRBV20-1
size: NA
D: NA
J: TRBJ1-2

DNA: TGTGCCAGCAGTTTCGGGGACAGAACCTACGAGCAGTACTTC
CDR3: CASSFGDRTYEQYF
V: TRBV27
size: many
D: TRBD1
J: TRBJ2-7

DNA: TGTGCCAGCAGTTTACTTCCGGGACTAGCGATCTACAATGAGCAGTTCTTC
CDR3: CASSLLPGLAIYNEQFF
V: TRBV7-3
size: NA
D: TRBD2
J: TRBJ2-1

DNA: TGCAGCGTTCAATGGGGGGGTAGGGGCAATCAGCCCCAGCATTTT
CDR3: CSVQWGGRGNQPQHF
V: TRBV29-1
size: NA
D: NA
J: TRBJ1-5

DNA: TGCAGAAAGACAGGGGAAGACTATGGCTACACCTTC
CDR3: CRKTGEDYGYTF
V: TRBV20-1
size: few
D: TRBD1
J: TRBJ1-2

DNA: TGTGCCAGCAGTCGCGACACCAACTCCTACAATGAGCAGTTCTTC
CDR3: CASSRDTNSYNEQFF
V: TRBV28
size: few
D: NA
J: TRBJ2-1

DNA: TGTGCCAGCAGCCAGAATGGGGGAGTAGGAGCAGATACGCAGTATTTT
CDR3: CASSQNGGVGADTQYF
V: TRBV7-2
size: once
D: NA
J: TRBJ2-3

DNA: TGCAGCGTTGTCCCTTTGGGCAGGGTCACTGAAGCTTTCTTT
CDR3: CSVVPLGRVTEAFF
V: TRBV29-1
size: NA
D: NA
J: TRBJ1-1

DNA: TGCAGTGCTAGAGGGCCTTTGACCTCCTACGAGCAGTACTTC
CDR3: CSARGPLTSYEQYF
V: TRBV20-1
size: NA
D: NA
J: TRBJ2-7

DNA: TGCGCCAGCAGCCAAGCGCCGACTAGAGCAAATACGCAGTATTTT
CDR3: CASSQAPTRANTQYF
V: TRBV4-1
size: NA
D: NA
J: TRBJ2-3

DNA: TGCAGTGCTAGGGACAGGGCCAAAGGTGGCTACACCTTC
CDR3: CSARDRAKGGYTF
V: TRBV20-1
size: NA
D: TRBD1
J: TRBJ1-2

DNA: TGTGCCAGCGCGAGAAGAATAGCAGATACGCAGTATTTT
CDR3: CASARRIADTQYF
V: TRBV12-3/TRBV12-4
size: NA
D: NA
J: TRBJ2-3

DNA: TGTGCCAGCAGCCTACAGGGCCCCACCGGAGGGACCCAGTACTTC
CDR3: CASSLQGPTGGTQYF
V: TRBV14
size: few
D: NA
J: TRBJ2-5

DNA: TGTGCCAGCAGTTCCTCCTCAGCGGGAGACCTGGATGAGCAGTTCTTC
CDR3: CASSSSSAGDLDEQFF
V: TRBV28
size: NA
D: TRBD2
J: TRBJ2-1

DNA: TGTGCCAGCAGTGAGCTCAGCGGCAAGGACATTCAGTACTTC
CDR3: CASSELSGKDIQYF
V: TRBV2
size: few
D: NA
J: TRBJ2-4

DNA: TGTGCCAGCGGCCATAACCGAGACAGGGACGTGAGGGAGACCCAGTACTTC
CDR3: CASGHNRDRDVRETQYF
V: TRBV3-1
size: NA
D: TRBD1
J: TRBJ2-5

DNA: TGTGCCAGCAGCCGGGACAGGGGTATGCAGACCCAGTACTTC
CDR3: CASSRDRGMQTQYF
V: TRBV7-2
size: once
D: TRBD1
J: TRBJ2-5

DNA: TGTGCCAGCAGCTTAGCCGACAGGGGTCCCTCCTACGAGCAGTACTTC
CDR3: CASSLADRGPSYEQYF
V: TRBV7-6
size: few
D: TRBD1
J: TRBJ2-7

DNA: TGTACCAGCAGCTTAGCCGAGGGGCGGAGACATAATTTCTTT
CDR3: CTSSLAEGRRHNFF
V: TRBV7-2
size: NA
D: NA
J: TRBJ1-1

DNA: TGCAGCGCCGGACAGGTTCAATTCTACGAGCAGTACTTC
CDR3: CSAGQVQFYEQYF
V: TRBV29-1
size: many
D: TRBD1
J: TRBJ2-7

DNA: TGTGCCAGCAGTAAACTTGACGATCCTTACTACGAGCAGTACTTC
CDR3: CASSKLDDPYYEQYF
V: TRBV28
size: few
D: NA
J: TRBJ2-7

DNA: TGCGCCAGCAGCGGGGCCCCTGGCAATCAGCCCCAGCATTTT
CDR3: CASSGAPGNQPQHF
V: TRBV4-1
size: NA
D: NA
J: TRBJ1-5

DNA: TGCGCCAGCAGCCAGGAAGGGACAGATTCCTACAATGAGCAGTTCTTC
CDR3: CASSQEGTDSYNEQFF
V: TRBV5-1
size: few
D: TRBD1
J: TRBJ2-1

DNA: TGTGCCAGCAGCTTCCTTTCTGGTCCAGATACGCAGTATTTT
CDR3: CASSFLSGPDTQYF
V: TRBV7-8
size: NA
D: NA
J: TRBJ2-3

DNA: TGTGCCAGCAGCACCCGGGACGGAGCCTACAATGAGCAGTTCTTC
CDR3: CASSTRDGAYNEQFF
V: TRBV28
size: many
D: NA
J: TRBJ2-1

DNA: TGTGCCAGCAGGATGGAGGGGACCCCGAAGACCCAGTACTTC
CDR3: CASRMEGTPKTQYF
V: TRBV5-8
size: few
D: NA
J: TRBJ2-5

DNA: TGCGCCAGCAGCCGTGAAAACATGGGAGGGACTTATGGCTACACCTTC
CDR3: CASSRENMGGTYGYTF
V: TRBV5-1
size: NA
D: NA
J: TRBJ1-2

DNA: TGCGCCAGCAGCCAAGAACGGGGGAACAATCAGCCCCAGCATTTT
CDR3: CASSQERGNNQPQHF
V: TRBV4-3
size: few
D: NA
J: TRBJ1-5

DNA: TGTGCCAGCAGCCAAACAGACTATGGCTACACCTTC
CDR3: CASSQTDYGYTF
V: TRBV3-1
size: NA
D: NA
J: TRBJ1-2

DNA: TGCAGCGGGGCCTGGCAGGGGGAACAAGAGACCCAGTACTTC
CDR3: CSGAWQGEQETQYF
V: TRBV29-1
size: NA
D: TRBD1
J: TRBJ2-5

DNA: TGTGCCAGCATTAAGGGGAGCACAGATACGCAGTATTTT
CDR3: CASIKGSTDTQYF
V: TRBV2
size: few
D: NA
J: TRBJ2-3

DNA: TGTGCCAGCAGCCGCTCACTAGGATGGGAAGAGGCCCAGTACTTC
CDR3: CASSRSLGWEEAQYF
V: TRBV12-3/TRBV12-4
size: NA
D: NA
J: TRBJ2-7

DNA: TGTGCCAGCAGTGAAGCCTCCGGGGAGAGCAAGGCGAGGTTCTTC
CDR3: CASSEASGESKARFF
V: TRBV2
size: few
D: NA
J: TRBJ2-5

DNA: TGTGCCATCAGTCCTACTAGCGGGAGAGGTAATGAGCAGTTCTTC
CDR3: CAISPTSGRGNEQFF
V: TRBV10-3
size: once
D: TRBD2
J: TRBJ2-1

DNA: TGTGCCAGCAGAAGGCAGAGCACCGGGGAGCTGTTTTTT
CDR3: CASRRQSTGELFF
V: TRBV12-3/TRBV12-4
size: few
D: NA
J: TRBJ2-2

DNA: TGTGCCAGCAGCCCACGTGGGCTTGGAAACACCATATATTTT
CDR3: CASSPRGLGNTIYF
V: TRBV12-3/TRBV12-4
size: few
D: NA
J: TRBJ1-3

DNA: TGTGCCAGCAGCAGGAACTGGCAGGGGGGTTACGAGCAGTACTTC
CDR3: CASSRNWQGGYEQYF
V: TRBV6-5
size: few
D: NA
J: TRBJ2-7

DNA: TGTGCCAGCAGCTTAAGGTTGGTGGGGGACAGACCCTACGAGCAGTACTTC
CDR3: CASSLRLVGDRPYEQYF
V: TRBV11-2
size: few
D: TRBD1
J: TRBJ2-7

DNA: TGTGCCTGGAGTGTAGAGAAAACTGAAGCTTTCTTT
CDR3: CAWSVEKTEAFF
V: TRBV30
size: NA
D: NA
J: TRBJ1-1

DNA: TGCAGCGTGGCCGACAGGGGGAATCAGCCCCAGCATTTT
CDR3: CSVADRGNQPQHF
V: TRBV29-1
size: NA
D: TRBD1
J: TRBJ1-5

DNA: TGTGCCATCAACCGGGACAGGGGTTCACCCCTCCACTTT
CDR3: CAINRDRGSPLHF
V: TRBV10-3
size: NA
D: TRBD1
J: TRBJ1-6